Below are 24 T cell receptor beta chains sequenced from a single sample in a study of blood T cell repertoires in COVID-19. Sequenced by immunoSEQ multiplex PCR; TCRdb stores in-frame clones only, minus some. The sample includes roughly 70,000 clones, approximately 80% of them seen just once. Sample: peripheral blood. These receptors were collected from a human donor in a cohort sampled during active COVID-19.

V and J are TRBV19 and TRBJ2-1; 7 nucleotides match TRBD2. The CDR3 has 16 residues. With 7 bases clipped from V and 6 bases from J, the junction kept 15 bases outside the gene matches. The germline CDR1 and CDR2 sequences are LNHDA and SQIVND (reference sequence). CDR3 DNA: TGTGCCAGTAATAGGGGTACCGCGGGAGCACGCAATGAGCAGTTCTTC. Translating gives CASNRGTAGARNEQFF.

The chain recombines TRBV7-2 with TRBJ2-6; D remains unclear. V was pared by 3 bases and J by 3 bases, with 6 bases between. The CDR3 sequence is 14 residues long. The germline V gene encodes CDR1 SGHTA and CDR2 FQGNSA. CDR3 residues: CASSFTVGANVLTF. Here the CDR3 DNA reads TGTGCCAGCAGCTTTACGGTTGGGGCCAACGTCCTGACTTTC. The full variable domain, with the rest looked up from reference TRBV7-2 and TRBJ2-6, is GAGVSQSPSNKVTEKGKDVELRCDPISGHTALYWYRQSLGQGLEFLIYFQGNSAPDKSGLPSDRFSAERTGGSVSTLTIQRTQQEDSAVYLCASSFTVGANVLTFGAGSRLTVL.

This clone has a single count. The rearrangement links TRBV5-1 to TRBJ1-6, with D perhaps TRBD1 (5 bases). The CDR3 has 15 amino acids. Germline lookup yields CDR1 SGHRS and CDR2 YFSETQ. V was clipped by 4 bases and J by 7 bases, with 15 bases between them. CDR3 in DNA: TGCGCCAGCAGCCCGCTCGAAGGGGCGAATTCACCCCTCCACTTT. Protein sequence: CASSPLEGANSPLHF.

The chain couples TRBV12-5 to TRBJ2-7; TRBD2 is a possible D gene (6 bases). The CDR3 has 14 amino acids. V shed 6 bases and J shed 3 bases, with 15 bases lying between them. The germline V gene encodes CDR1 LGHNT and CDR2 FRNRAP. The chain's CDR3 is CASGRDSTNYEQYF. The CDR3 DNA sequence: TGTGCTAGTGGCCGGGACTCAACCAACTACGAGCAGTACTTC.

This clone appeared a single time. The V and J genes are TRBV7-9 and TRBJ2-7, with 10 bases lining up with TRBD1. With V trimmed by 2 bases and J by 6 bases, 10 bases remained unmatched. The germline V gene encodes CDR1 SEHNR and CDR2 FQNEAQ (reference sequence). This CDR3 is 16 amino acids long. The CDR3 protein is CASSLRRDRGVGEQYF. Here the CDR3 DNA reads TGTGCCAGCAGCTTAAGACGGGACAGGGGTGTCGGCGAGCAGTACTTC.

This clone appeared once. The rearrangement joins TRBV6-5 to TRBJ2-6; maybe TRBD2 (6 bases). CDR3 length equals 14 residues. Germline lookup yields CDR1 MNHEY and CDR2 SVGAGI. Trimming pared 6 bases from V and 4 bases from J, leaving 10 bases between. The CDR3 reads CASRGGMGANVLTF. Here the CDR3 DNA reads TGTGCCAGCAGAGGAGGGATGGGGGCCAACGTCCTGACTTTC.

The chain couples TRBV29-1 to TRBJ1-1, with D uncertain. Trimming left V 0 bases short and J 2 bases short, with 22 bases between. This CDR3 is built from 18 residues. Germline loops: CDR1 SQVTM, CDR2 ANQGSEA. The CDR3 bases are TGCAGCGTTGAAGATCGGTTTCGGAGGCGTGAGAGTAACACTGAAGCTTTCTTT. This codes for CSVEDRFRRRESNTEAFF.

The chain is built from TRBV4-1 and TRBJ2-7; the match to TRBD2 covers 7 bases. The V gene's germline CDR1 is MGHRA and CDR2 YSYEKL. J gave up 4 bases and V 3 bases, and 9 bases lay outside the gene matches. This CDR3 has 15 amino acids. CDR3 bases: TGCGCCAGCAGCCACTTGGGAGGGCCGTGGTACGAGCAGTACTTC. This encodes CASSHLGGPWYEQYF.

The J gene is TRBJ2-7, the V gene TRBV29-1, with TRBD1 matching over 9 bases. The ends lost 4 bases at V and 0 bases at J; junction bases unmatched: 4. CDR1 is SQVTM, CDR2 ANQGSEA, per germline. This CDR3 contains 14 residues. CDR3 protein: CSVGRTGASYEQYF. CDR3 DNA: TGCAGCGTTGGAAGGACAGGGGCCTCCTACGAGCAGTACTTC.

This chain links TRBV11-2 with TRBJ2-2; D gene ambiguous. Trimming cost V 1 base and J 1 base, with 16 bases left between them. The CDR3 is 18 amino acids. CDR1 is SGHAT, CDR2 FQNNGV, per germline. The CDR3 DNA reads as TGTGCCAGCAGCTTAGTTGGAATGGCGGCCGGGAACACCGGGGAGCTGTTTTTT. Translation gives CASSLVGMAAGNTGELFF.

The chain couples TRBV9 to TRBJ2-7, with a weak D call TRBD1 (5 bases). Germline V gene sequence: CDR1 SGDLS, CDR2 YYNGEE. Trimming removed 3 bases from V and 2 bases from J, with 12 bases in between. This CDR3 is built from 14 residues. The CDR3 region is CASSEGLTAYEQYF. CDR3 bases: TGTGCCAGCAGCGAGGGGTTAACTGCCTACGAGCAGTACTTC.

This chain uses TRBV15 with TRBJ1-4, with no clear D. Trimming shortened V by 3 bases and J by 5 bases, and 16 bases separated the two germline ends. This CDR3 comprises 16 residues. Germline values: CDR1 LNHNV, CDR2 YYDKDF (reference sequence). CDR3 sequence (DNA): TGTGCCACCAGCAGTTCCCTCCGGTCTTTCAATGAAAAACTGTTTTTT. This codes for CATSSSLRSFNEKLFF.

This clone was counted between two and nine times. The rearrangement joins TRBV5-6 to TRBJ2-1, with 11 bases lining up with TRBD2. This CDR3 is 17 amino acids long. Germline assignment: CDR1 SGHDT and CDR2 YYEEEE. The ends lost 3 bases at V and 0 bases at J; junction bases unmatched: 5. The CDR3 coding sequence is TGTGCCAGCAGCTCAGGTAGCGGGAGGGGCTCCTACAATGAGCAGTTCTTC. Its translation is CASSSGSGRGSYNEQFF.

The chain combines TRBV30 with TRBJ2-7, with TRBD2 matching over 11 bases. This CDR3 contains 16 residues. Germline loops: CDR1 GTSNPN, CDR2 SVGIG (reference sequence). J was trimmed by 3 bases and V by 1 base; bases with no gene match: 8. The CDR3 region has the DNA TGTGCCTGGAGTGGTGACACTAGCGGGAGTTTCTACGAGCAGTACTTC. This encodes CAWSGDTSGSFYEQYF.

This clone was picked up one time. J is TRBJ2-7 and V is TRBV7-7, with D uncertain. The CDR3 spans 13 residues. V dropped 7 bases and J dropped 4 bases, with 14 bases sitting between them. Germline V gene sequence: CDR1 SSHAT, CDR2 FNYEAQ (reference sequence). The CDR3 loop reads CASTPLTGYEQYF. The CDR3, as DNA: TGTGCCAGCACTCCTCTCACTGGTTACGAGCAGTACTTC.

This chain joins TRBV25-1 and TRBJ1-4; D may be TRBD1 (5 bases). The CDR3 totals 14 residues. Germline V lookup: CDR1 MGHDK, CDR2 SYGVNS. Trimming took 7 bases from V and 10 from J, leaving 19 bases between them. CDR3 in amino acids: CASTPPGDNRKLFF. The CDR3 DNA follows: TGTGCCAGCACCCCCCCGGGGGATAATAGAAAACTGTTTTTT.

V and J are TRBV5-8 and TRBJ2-3; 8 bases line up with TRBD2. The junction had 2 bases not matched to a gene; V was cut back by 0 bases and J by 2 bases. The CDR3 spans 15 residues. Germline V lookup: CDR1 SGHTS, CDR2 YDEGEE. In nucleotides, the CDR3 is TGTGCCAGCAGCTTGGGACTAGCGACCACAGATACGCAGTATTTT. It encodes CASSLGLATTDTQYF.

The chain combines TRBV28 with TRBJ1-5; maybe TRBD1 (6 bases). This CDR3 comprises 16 residues. The germline V gene encodes CDR1 MDHEN and CDR2 SYDVKM. V was pared by 2 bases and J by 2 bases, with 13 bases between. CDR3 in amino acids: CASSLLVSGGNQPQHF. The DNA for the CDR3 is TGTGCCAGCAGTTTACTGGTGTCAGGGGGCAATCAGCCCCAGCATTTT.

The rearrangement joins TRBV27 to TRBJ2-3; 10 bases match TRBD1. Trimming took 6 bases from V and 3 from J; bases not matched to a gene: 3. The CDR3 runs 14 residues. Germline V gene sequence: CDR1 MNHEY, CDR2 SMNVEV (reference sequence). The CDR3 nucleotides are TGTGCCAGCAGACGGGACAGGGGAACAGATACGCAGTATTTT. It yields the protein CASRRDRGTDTQYF.

The rearrangement joins TRBV2 to TRBJ1-5; no reliable D call. The CDR3 is made up of 15 amino acids. The V end lost 1 base, the J end lost 4 bases, and 11 bases lay between the germline ends. The germline V gene encodes CDR1 SNHLY and CDR2 FYNNEI. CDR3 bases: TGTGCCAGCAGTGAAGAGGAGGCCGGGAATCAGCCCCAGCATTTT. It codes for CASSEEEAGNQPQHF. The whole variable domain, filled in from reference TRBV2 and TRBJ1-5, reads EPEVTQTPSHQVTQMGQEVILRCVPISNHLYFYWYRQILGQKVEFLVSFYNNEISEKSEIFDDQFSVERPDGSNFTLKIRSTKLEDSAMYFCASSEEEAGNQPQHFGDGTRLSIL.

In its sample, this clone was seen once. The J gene is TRBJ2-1, the V gene TRBV2; the D gene is possibly TRBD2 (5 bases). Trimming shortened V by 6 bases and J by 8 bases, and 17 bases separated the two germline ends. The CDR3 consists of 14 residues. The germline gives CDR1 SNHLY, CDR2 FYNNEI. CDR3 amino acids: CASRGLTPSDEQFF. The CDR3 nucleotides are TGTGCCAGCAGAGGACTCACCCCTTCGGATGAGCAGTTCTTC. Drawing the rest from reference TRBV2 and TRBJ2-1, the complete variable domain is EPEVTQTPSHQVTQMGQEVILRCVPISNHLYFYWYRQILGQKVEFLVSFYNNEISEKSEIFDDQFSVERPDGSNFTLKIRSTKLEDSAMYFCASRGLTPSDEQFFGPGTRLTVL.

V gene TRBV5-1 combines with J gene TRBJ1-1, with a possible D match to TRBD1 (5 bases). The CDR3 length is 14 residues. CDR1 is SGHRS, CDR2 YFSETQ, per germline. V gave up 4 bases and J gave up 4 bases, with 14 bases separating them. In DNA form, the CDR3 reads TGCGCCAGCAGCGAAGGGATCGGGGGCACTGAAGCTTTCTTT. Translation: CASSEGIGGTEAFF.

CDR3 in amino acids: CASSFLGVTDNEQFF. As DNA, the CDR3 is TGTGCCAGCAGCTTCCTCGGTGTGACTGACAATGAGCAGTTCTTC. The chain combines TRBV7-2 with TRBJ2-1, with unresolved D. The ends were cut back, 3 bases at V and 5 bases at J, with 14 bases in the middle. The CDR3 totals 15 residues. Germline loops: CDR1 SGHTA, CDR2 FQGNSA.

The genes are TRBV5-1 and TRBJ2-1; D is undetermined. Per the germline V gene, CDR1 is SGHRS and CDR2 is YFSETQ. The CDR3 has 13 residues. V was shortened by 0 bases and J by 4 bases, with 5 bases between the two germline ends. CDR3 nucleotide sequence: TGCGCCAGCAGCTTGGACACGTACAATGAGCAGTTCTTC. Translation gives CASSLDTYNEQFF. Full variable domain (rest looked up from reference TRBV5-1 and TRBJ2-1): KAGVTQTPRYLIKTRGQQVTLSCSPISGHRSVSWYQQTPGQGLQFLFEYFSETQRNKGNFPGRFSGRQFSNSRSEMNVSTLELGDSALYLCASSLDTYNEQFFGPGTRLTVL.